The rows below give T cell receptor beta chains drawn from one sample of a study of CD8 T cells in Susac syndrome. TCRdb redid the calling of the immunoSEQ multiplex PCR reads with MiXCR, one entry per CDR3 protein. The table has about 210,000 distinct CDR3 sequences, about 94% seen once. The sequenced material came from CD4+ T cells from PBMCs. Receptor source: a human donor with Susac syndrome. The conserved cysteine and the conserved F or W are not part of the CDR3 here. Expanded clones are given a class, and other clones once, few, many or no size at all.

TRBV2	.	TRBJ1-1	12	ASSDGFQGESEF
TRBV6-2/TRBV6-3	.	TRBJ2-5	14	ASGIIRDPLLGTQY
TRBV6-2/TRBV6-3	.	TRBJ1-2	12	ASSWSADSPGYT
TRBV7-9	.	TRBJ2-1	15	ASSGGTGKAAYNEQF
TRBV25-1	.	TRBJ2-3	14	ASGSYREVGTDTQY
TRBV20-1	.	TRBJ1-2	9	SARSGLGYT
TRBV18	.	TRBJ1-1	13	ASSLGQGLGTEAF
TRBV20-1	.	TRBJ2-5	12	SAHGGAGQETQY
TRBV20-1	.	TRBJ2-7	13	SAAKGTGPSYEQY
TRBV7-9	.	TRBJ2-6	13	ASSDGRSGANVLT
TRBV30	.	TRBJ1-2	12	AWSSRGGLDGYT
TRBV7-9	.	TRBJ2-1	9	ASSHGLAEF
TRBV30	.	TRBJ1-1	12	AWSPVTGSSEAF
TRBV6-5	.	TRBJ1-2	11	ASRGPNGAGYT
TRBV3-1	.	TRBJ1-6	10	ASSHIRSPLH
TRBV3-1	.	TRBJ2-7	13	ASRLEGQGRYEQY
TRBV2	.	TRBJ2-5	10	ASGRGTETQY
TRBV6-5	.	TRBJ2-2	12	ASRRDRNGGELF
TRBV6-1	.	TRBJ2-1	8	ASAYNEQF
TRBV4-3	.	TRBJ2-2	16	ASSQDLGAGGDTGELF
TRBV4-3	few	TRBJ1-4	12	ASSQTGPNEKLF
TRBV18	.	TRBJ2-1	14	ASSPDPDSSYNEQF
TRBV20-1	.	TRBJ2-5	14	SATRQGGWFEETQY
TRBV20-1	.	TRBJ1-6	13	SARDGSSYNSPLH
TRBV5-4	.	TRBJ2-7	14	ASSLGVRTGGNEQY
TRBV30	.	TRBJ1-2	13	AWRQLGHADYGYT
TRBV24-1	.	TRBJ2-1	15	ATSDATAGGENNEQF
TRBV30	.	TRBJ1-2	11	AWSGSRGYGYT
TRBV10-3	.	TRBJ2-7	13	AISVTSGGYYEQY
TRBV6-2/TRBV6-3	.	TRBJ1-1	14	ASSYLPGGYLTEAF